This record covers a single T cell receptor beta chain. Its antigen is still unknown. No much larger clone exists at a distance of one base, and base qualities are not known. These data come from a study of siplizumab effects on memory and regulatory T cells (dated by TCRdb to between 2017 and 2020). A note on the overall study: The study examined how the anti-CD2 antibody siplizumab affects alloreactive T-cell subsets in allogeneic mixed lymphocyte reactions built from human PBMCs.

In addition, sequencing in three donor pairs included unstimulated CD8+ effector memory subsets alongside CD4+ naive, CD8+ naive, CD8+ TEMRA and CD4+ memory subsets. Sorted unstimulated T cells and proliferating T cells recovered from mixed lymphocyte reactions underwent TCRbeta CDR3 sequencing. Fresh whole blood from roughly ten HLA-typed healthy donors served as the source for isolating PBMCs. The library was produced with the immunoSEQ multiplex PCR assay. Each sample had 85,000 to 100,000 TCR templates assayed by the deep sequencing platform. Genomic DNA extracted from sorted T cells was used for TCRbeta CDR3 sequencing. In the authors' own workflow: The R programming language was used for clonal analysis of the TCRbeta CDR3 data. Alloreactive CD4+ and CD8+ clones were defined by comparing unstimulated samples with post-reaction CFSE-low samples. By matching sequences to the repertoires of sorted unstimulated Treg and non-Treg cells, each alloreactive CD4+ clone was assigned a regulatory or non-regulatory origin. TCRdb took this table from immuneACCESS and kept in-frame rearrangements with V and J called. Such tables lack part of the clones; where checked against another copy, unresolved V genes explain under half of the gap, and the rest is unexplained. That table supplies the V and J calls and clone size; D and trimming were determined from the DNA. The sample data list some 64,000 clones, and around 79% of these were observed just once. The ten largest clones capture about 0.42% of the sample.

The paper's findings and limits, for the study overall: Unstimulated naive T cells appeared to be more diverse than memory T cells, and naive cells seemed to make a substantial contribution to the alloresponse. Because sequences at frequencies below about 10^-5 were poorly captured, only a minor fraction of alloreactive clones could be mapped back to unstimulated subsets. Roughly 75-96% of proliferating CD4+ or CD8+ clones could not be assigned a naive or memory phenotype. The suppressive function of proliferating Tregs from siplizumab cultures was not functionally confirmed. Siplizumab significantly reduced the cumulative frequency of alloreactive sequences traceable to unstimulated CD4+ memory T cells. Among mappable alloreactive CD4+ clones, an average Treg-derived fraction of roughly 70% was observed with siplizumab, compared with 25% to 30% in control reactions.

From the cysteine up to the phenylalanine, the CDR3 has a length of 14 residues. The DNA shown is the 42-base CDR3, in frame from base 1. The germline V gene (reference sequence) provides CDR1 GTSNPN and CDR2 SVGIG. V lost 0 bases and J lost 0 bases; the stretch between them is 8 bases long. This receptor chain uses TRBV30 and TRBJ1-1; no confident D gene assignment can be made. This clonotype was obtained from a human donor in good health. Sequenced: memory CD4+ T cells sorted from blood. Read against the paper, the sample's cell subset or site label means: unstimulated CD4+ memory T cells. The bases read TGTGCCTGGAGTGTTAACACCTTGAACACTGAAGCTTTCTTT. Translation gives CAWSVNTLNTEAFF.